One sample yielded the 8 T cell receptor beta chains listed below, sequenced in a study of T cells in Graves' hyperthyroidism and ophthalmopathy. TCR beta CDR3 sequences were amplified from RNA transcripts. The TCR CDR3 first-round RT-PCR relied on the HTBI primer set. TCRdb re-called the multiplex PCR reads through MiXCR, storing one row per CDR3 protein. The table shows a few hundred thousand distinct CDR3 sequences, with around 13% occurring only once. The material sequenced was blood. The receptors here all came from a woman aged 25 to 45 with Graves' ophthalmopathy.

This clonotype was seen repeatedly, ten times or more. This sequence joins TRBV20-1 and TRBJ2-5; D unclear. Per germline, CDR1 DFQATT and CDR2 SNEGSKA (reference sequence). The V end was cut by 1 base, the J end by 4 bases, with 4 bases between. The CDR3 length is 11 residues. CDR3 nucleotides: TGCAGTGCTAGAGTTTCAGAGACCCAGTACTTC. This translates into CSARVSETQYF.

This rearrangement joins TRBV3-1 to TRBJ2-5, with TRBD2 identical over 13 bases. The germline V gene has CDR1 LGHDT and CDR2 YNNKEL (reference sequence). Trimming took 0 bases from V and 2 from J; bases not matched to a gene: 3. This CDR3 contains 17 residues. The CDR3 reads CASSQDRLAGGQETQYF. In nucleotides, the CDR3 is TGTGCCAGCAGCCAAGATCGACTAGCGGGGGGACAAGAGACCCAGTACTTC.

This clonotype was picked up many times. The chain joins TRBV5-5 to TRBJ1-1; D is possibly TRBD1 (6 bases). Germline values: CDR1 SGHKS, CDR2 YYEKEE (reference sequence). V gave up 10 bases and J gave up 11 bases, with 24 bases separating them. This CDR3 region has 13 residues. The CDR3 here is CAGAAEGTGAAFF. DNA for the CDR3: TGTGCCGGAGCGGCCGAGGGTACGGGGGCCGCTTTCTTT. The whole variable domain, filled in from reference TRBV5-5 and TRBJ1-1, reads DAGVTQSPTHLIKTRGQQVTLRCSPISGHKSVSWYQQVLGQGPQFIFQYYEKEERGRGNFPDRFSARQFPNYSSELNVNALLLGDSALYLCAGAAEGTGAAFFGQGTRLTVV.

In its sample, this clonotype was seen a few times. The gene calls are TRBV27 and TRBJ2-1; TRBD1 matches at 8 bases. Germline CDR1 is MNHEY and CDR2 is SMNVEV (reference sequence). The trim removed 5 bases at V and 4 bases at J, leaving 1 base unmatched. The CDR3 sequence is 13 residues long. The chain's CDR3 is CASSRTGYNEQFF. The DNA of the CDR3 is TGTGCCAGCAGTAGGACAGGGTACAATGAGCAGTTCTTC.

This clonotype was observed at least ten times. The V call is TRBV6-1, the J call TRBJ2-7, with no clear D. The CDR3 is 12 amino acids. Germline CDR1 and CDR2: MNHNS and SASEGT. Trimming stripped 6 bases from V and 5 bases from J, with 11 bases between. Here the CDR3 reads CASSELANEQYF. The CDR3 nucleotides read TGTGCCAGCAGCGAATTAGCTAACGAGCAGTACTTC.

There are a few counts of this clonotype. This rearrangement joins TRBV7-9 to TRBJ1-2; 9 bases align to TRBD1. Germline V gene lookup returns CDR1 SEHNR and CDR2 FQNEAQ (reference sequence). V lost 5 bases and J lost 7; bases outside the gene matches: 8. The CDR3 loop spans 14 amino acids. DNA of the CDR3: TGTGCCAGCAGCCCCCGGACAGGGGCATTTGGCTACACCTTC. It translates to CASSPRTGAFGYTF.

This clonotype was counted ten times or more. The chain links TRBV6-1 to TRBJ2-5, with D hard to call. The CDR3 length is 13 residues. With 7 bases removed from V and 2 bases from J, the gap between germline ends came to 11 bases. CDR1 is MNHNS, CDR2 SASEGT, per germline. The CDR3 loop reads CASIGASQETQYF. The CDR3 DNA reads TGTGCCAGCATTGGAGCTTCTCAAGAGACCCAGTACTTC.

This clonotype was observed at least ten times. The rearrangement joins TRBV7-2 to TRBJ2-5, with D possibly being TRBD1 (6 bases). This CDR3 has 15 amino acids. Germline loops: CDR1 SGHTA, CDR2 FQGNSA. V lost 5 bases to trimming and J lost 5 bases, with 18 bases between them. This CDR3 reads CASSPIGGVEETQYF. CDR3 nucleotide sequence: TGTGCCAGCAGCCCAATAGGGGGAGTTGAGGAGACCCAGTACTTC.